The entry that follows covers one T cell receptor (beta chain) sequence. With 4 bases removed from V and 1 base from J, the gap between germline ends came to 7 bases. The CDR3 runs to 14 residues. CDR1 is ENHRY and CDR2 is SYGVKD in the germline V gene. This specimen comes from a study of cytomegalovirus exposure and HLA in healthy donors. Amplification used 60 Vbeta primers and 13 Jbeta primers. Some clones are missing from TCRdb's copy, which holds only in-frame ones; the method was immunoSEQ multiplex PCR. The data hold 200,000 to 250,000 clones, with about 80% observed a single time. The source of this sequence is a man aged 18 to 35 in good health and CMV-seronegative. The J gene is TRBJ1-4, the V gene TRBV10-3; D is perhaps TRBD1 (5 bases). Input material: PBMCs. The CDR3 spells CAISAQVTNEKLFF. The CDR3 nucleotides read TGTGCCATCAGTGCACAGGTAACTAATGAAAAACTGTTTTTT.